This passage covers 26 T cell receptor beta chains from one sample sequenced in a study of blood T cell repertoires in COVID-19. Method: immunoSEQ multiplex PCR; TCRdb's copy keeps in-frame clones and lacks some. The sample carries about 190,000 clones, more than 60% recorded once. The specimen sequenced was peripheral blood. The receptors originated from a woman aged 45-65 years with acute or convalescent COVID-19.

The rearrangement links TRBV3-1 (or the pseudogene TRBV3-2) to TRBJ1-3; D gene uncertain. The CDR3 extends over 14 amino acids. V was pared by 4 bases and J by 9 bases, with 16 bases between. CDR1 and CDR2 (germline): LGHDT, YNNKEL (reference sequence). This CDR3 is CASSLLGTEFTIYF. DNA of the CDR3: TGTGCCAGCAGCCTGCTTGGAACAGAATTCACCATATATTTT.

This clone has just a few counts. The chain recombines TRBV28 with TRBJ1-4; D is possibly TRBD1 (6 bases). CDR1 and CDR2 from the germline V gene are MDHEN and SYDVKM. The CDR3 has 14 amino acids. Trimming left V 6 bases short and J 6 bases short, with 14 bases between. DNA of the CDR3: TGTGCCAGCAGGACAGGATGGGGGTATGAAAAACTGTTTTTT. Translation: CASRTGWGYEKLFF.

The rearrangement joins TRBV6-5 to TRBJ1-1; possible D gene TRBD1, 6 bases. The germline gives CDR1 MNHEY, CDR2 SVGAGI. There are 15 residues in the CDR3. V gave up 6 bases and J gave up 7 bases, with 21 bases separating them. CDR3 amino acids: CASRPDPGGSGEAFF. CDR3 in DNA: TGTGCCAGCAGGCCAGACCCGGGGGGCTCGGGTGAAGCTTTCTTT.

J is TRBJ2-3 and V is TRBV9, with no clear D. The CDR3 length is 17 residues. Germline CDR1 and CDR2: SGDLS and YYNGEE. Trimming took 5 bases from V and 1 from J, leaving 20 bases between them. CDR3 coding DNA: TGTGCCAGCAGTCGCGCGCCCTCTCGCATTGGCACAGATACGCAGTATTTT. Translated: CASSRAPSRIGTDTQYF.

CDR3: CASSGTGLSTIYF. Here the CDR3 DNA reads TGTGCCAGCAGTGGGACAGGGTTAAGCACCATATATTTT. The chain couples TRBV7-9 to TRBJ1-3; 9 bases are shared with TRBD1. The V gene's germline CDR1 is SEHNR and CDR2 FQNEAQ (reference sequence). The V segment lost 6 bases and the J segment 9 bases; nucleotides outside the gene matches: 6. This CDR3 is 13 amino acids long.

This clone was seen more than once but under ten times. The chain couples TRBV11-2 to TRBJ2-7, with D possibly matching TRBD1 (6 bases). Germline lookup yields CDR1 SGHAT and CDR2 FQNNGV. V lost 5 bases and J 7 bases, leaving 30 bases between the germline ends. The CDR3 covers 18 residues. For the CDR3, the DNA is TGTGCCAGCAGCGTACACCTAACTACCAGGACAGACACTAGGGAGCAGTACTTC. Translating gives CASSVHLTTRTDTREQYF.

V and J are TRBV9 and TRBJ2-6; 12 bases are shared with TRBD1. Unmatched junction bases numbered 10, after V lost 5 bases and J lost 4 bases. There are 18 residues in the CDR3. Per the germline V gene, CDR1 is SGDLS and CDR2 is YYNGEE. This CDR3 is CASRKGQGAPGGANVLTF. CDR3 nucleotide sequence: TGTGCCAGCAGGAAGGGACAGGGGGCGCCAGGAGGGGCCAACGTCCTGACTTTC.

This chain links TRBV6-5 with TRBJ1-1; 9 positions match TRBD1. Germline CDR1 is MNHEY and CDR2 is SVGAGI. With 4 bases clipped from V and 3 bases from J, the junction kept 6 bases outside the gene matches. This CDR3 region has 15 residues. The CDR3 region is CASSSAQGADTEAFF. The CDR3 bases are TGTGCCAGCAGTTCCGCACAGGGGGCTGACACTGAAGCTTTCTTT.

CDR3 in DNA: TGTGCCAGCAGCCCACGAGAAACGGGTCTGAACACTGAAGCTTTCTTT. The encoded protein is CASSPRETGLNTEAFF. The chain carries TRBV7-2 and TRBJ1-1; the D is unclear. Trimming removed 5 bases from V and 0 bases from J, with 16 bases in between. The length of the CDR3 is 16 residues. CDR1 and CDR2 from the germline V gene are SGHTA and FQGNSA.

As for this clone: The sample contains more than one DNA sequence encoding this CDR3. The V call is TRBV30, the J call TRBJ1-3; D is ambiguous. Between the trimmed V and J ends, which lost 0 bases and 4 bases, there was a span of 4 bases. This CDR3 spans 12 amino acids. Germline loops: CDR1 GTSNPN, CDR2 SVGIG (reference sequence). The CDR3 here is CAWSVSGNTIYF. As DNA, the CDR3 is TGTGCCTGGAGTGTCTCCGGAAACACCATATATTTT.

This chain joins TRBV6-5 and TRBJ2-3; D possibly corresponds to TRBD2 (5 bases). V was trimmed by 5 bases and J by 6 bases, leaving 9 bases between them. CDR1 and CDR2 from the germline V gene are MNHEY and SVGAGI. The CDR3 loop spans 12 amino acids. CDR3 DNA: TGTGCCAGCAGTCCCTCTAGCGATACGCAGTATTTT. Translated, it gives CASSPSSDTQYF.

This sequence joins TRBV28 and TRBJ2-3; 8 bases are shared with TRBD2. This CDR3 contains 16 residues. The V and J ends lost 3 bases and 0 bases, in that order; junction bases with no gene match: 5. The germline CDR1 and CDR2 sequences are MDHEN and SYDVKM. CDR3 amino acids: CASSFQAGGSTDTQYF. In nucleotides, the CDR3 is TGTGCCAGCAGTTTCCAGGCGGGAGGTAGCACAGATACGCAGTATTTT.

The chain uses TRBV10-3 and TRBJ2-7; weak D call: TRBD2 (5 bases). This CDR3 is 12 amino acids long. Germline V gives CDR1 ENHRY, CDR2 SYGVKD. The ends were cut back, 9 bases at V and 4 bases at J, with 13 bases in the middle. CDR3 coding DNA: TGTGCCATAGCGGCAGAGGGATACGAGCAGTACTTC. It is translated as CAIAAEGYEQYF.

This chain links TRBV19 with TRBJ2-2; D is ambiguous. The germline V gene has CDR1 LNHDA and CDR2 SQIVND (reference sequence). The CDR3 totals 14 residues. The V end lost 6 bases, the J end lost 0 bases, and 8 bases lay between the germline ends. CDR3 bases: TGTGCCAGTAGACTTTCCGCGAACACCGGGGAGCTGTTTTTT. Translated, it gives CASRLSANTGELFF.

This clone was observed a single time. The CDR3: CASSSSRGDGNTIYF. CDR3 nucleotides: TGCGCCAGCAGCTCGAGCAGGGGGGACGGAAACACCATATATTTT. The V and J genes are TRBV5-1 and TRBJ1-3; 7 nucleotides line up with TRBD1. Germline CDR1 and CDR2: SGHRS and YFSETQ. CDR3 size: 15 residues. J was trimmed by 4 bases and V by 3 bases; bases with no gene match: 7.

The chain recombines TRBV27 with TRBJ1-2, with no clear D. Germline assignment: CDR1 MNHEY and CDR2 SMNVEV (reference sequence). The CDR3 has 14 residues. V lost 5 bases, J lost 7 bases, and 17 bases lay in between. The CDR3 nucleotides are TGTGCCAGCAGTGACCGCCCCCGGGCGGGTGGCTACACCTTC. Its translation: CASSDRPRAGGYTF.

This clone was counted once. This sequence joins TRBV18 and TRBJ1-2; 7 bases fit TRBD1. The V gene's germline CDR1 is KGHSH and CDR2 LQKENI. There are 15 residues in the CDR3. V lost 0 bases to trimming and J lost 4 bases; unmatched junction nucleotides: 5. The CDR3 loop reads CASSPPGRGSYGYTF. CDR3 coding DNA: TGTGCCAGCTCACCACCGGGCAGGGGGAGCTATGGCTACACCTTC.

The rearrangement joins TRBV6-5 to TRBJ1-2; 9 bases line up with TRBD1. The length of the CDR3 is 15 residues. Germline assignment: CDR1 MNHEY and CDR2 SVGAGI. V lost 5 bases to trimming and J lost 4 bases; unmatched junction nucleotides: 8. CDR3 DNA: TGTGCCAGCAGTAACCGGGACAGGGATGGCTATGGCTACACCTTC. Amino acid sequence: CASSNRDRDGYGYTF.

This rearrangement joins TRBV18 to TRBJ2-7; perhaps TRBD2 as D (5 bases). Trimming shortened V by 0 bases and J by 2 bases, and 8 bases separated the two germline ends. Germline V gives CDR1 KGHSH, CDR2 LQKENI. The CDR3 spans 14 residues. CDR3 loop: CASSPPTGTYEQYF. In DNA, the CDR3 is TGTGCCAGCTCACCACCGACGGGGACCTACGAGCAGTACTTC.

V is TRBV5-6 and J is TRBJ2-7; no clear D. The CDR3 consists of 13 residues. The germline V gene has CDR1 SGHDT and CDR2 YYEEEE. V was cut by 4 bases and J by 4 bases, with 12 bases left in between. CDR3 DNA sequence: TGTGCCAGCAGCCAAGGAAGCAGGTACGAGCAGTACTTC. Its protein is CASSQGSRYEQYF.

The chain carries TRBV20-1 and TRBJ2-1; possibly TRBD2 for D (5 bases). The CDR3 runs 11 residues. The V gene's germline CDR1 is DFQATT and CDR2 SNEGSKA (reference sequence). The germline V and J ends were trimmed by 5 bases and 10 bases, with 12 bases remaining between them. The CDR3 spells CSALRANEQFF. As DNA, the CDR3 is TGCAGTGCTTTGCGGGCGAACGAGCAGTTCTTC.

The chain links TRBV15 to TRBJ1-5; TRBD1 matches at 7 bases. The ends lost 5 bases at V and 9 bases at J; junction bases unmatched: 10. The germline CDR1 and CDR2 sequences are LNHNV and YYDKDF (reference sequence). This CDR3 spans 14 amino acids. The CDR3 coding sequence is TGTGCCACCAGCGGCGGGACAGTGGGATCGCCCCAGCATTTT. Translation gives CATSGGTVGSPQHF.

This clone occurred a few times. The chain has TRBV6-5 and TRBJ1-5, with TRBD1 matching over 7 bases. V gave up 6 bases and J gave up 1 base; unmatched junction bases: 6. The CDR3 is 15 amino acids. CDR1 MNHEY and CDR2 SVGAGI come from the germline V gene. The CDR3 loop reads CASRAGQRSNQPQHF. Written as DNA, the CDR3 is TGTGCCAGCAGGGCGGGACAGCGAAGCAATCAGCCCCAGCATTTT.

The CDR3 DNA is TGTGCCAGCAGACTCACAGGGGTAGGGGAGACCCAGTACTTC. Translated: CASRLTGVGETQYF. This chain links TRBV28 with TRBJ2-5; 7 nucleotides agree with TRBD1. Trimming took 6 bases from V and 5 from J; bases not matched to a gene: 9. The V gene's germline CDR1 is MDHEN and CDR2 SYDVKM. The CDR3 is made up of 14 amino acids.

This CDR3 is CASSLGQVFSGNTIYF. CDR3 sequence (DNA): TGCGCCAGCAGCTTAGGACAGGTTTTCTCTGGAAACACCATATATTTT. The chain has TRBV5-1 and TRBJ1-3, with 7 bases identical to TRBD1. CDR1 SGHRS and CDR2 YFSETQ come from the germline V gene. This CDR3 contains 16 residues. V shed 2 bases, J shed 0 bases, and the junction held 5 bases outside the gene matches.

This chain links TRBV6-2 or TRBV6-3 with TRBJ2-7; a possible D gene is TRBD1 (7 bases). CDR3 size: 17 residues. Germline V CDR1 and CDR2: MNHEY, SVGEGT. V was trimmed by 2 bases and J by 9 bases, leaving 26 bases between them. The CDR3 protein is CASSYVQGGPTTTGQYF. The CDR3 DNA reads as TGTGCCAGCAGTTACGTCCAGGGGGGACCTACTACGACGGGGCAGTACTTC.